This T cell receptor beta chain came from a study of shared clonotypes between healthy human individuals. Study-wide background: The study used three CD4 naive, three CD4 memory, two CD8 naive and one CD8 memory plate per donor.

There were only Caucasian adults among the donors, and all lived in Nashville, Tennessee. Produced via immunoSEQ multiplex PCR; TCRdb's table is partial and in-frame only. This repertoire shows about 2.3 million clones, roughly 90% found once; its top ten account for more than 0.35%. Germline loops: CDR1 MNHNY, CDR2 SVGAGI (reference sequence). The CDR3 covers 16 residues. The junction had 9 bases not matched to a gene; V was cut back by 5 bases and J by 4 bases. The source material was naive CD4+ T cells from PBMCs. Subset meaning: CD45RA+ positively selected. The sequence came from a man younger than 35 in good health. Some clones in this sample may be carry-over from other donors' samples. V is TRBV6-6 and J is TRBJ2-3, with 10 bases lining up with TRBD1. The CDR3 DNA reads TGTGCCAGCAGTGCGACAGGGGGCCCAGGCCCAGATACGCAGTATTTT. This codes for CASSATGGPGPDTQYF.